A selection of T cell receptor beta chains follows, all from one sample in a study of molecular identifiers for immune sequencing clone quantification. From the PCR reads, TCRdb called clonotypes with MiXCR, one entry per CDR3 protein. The data contain 490,000 or so distinct CDR3 sequences, 25% of them singletons. The specimen sequenced was naive CD8+ T cells from blood, with Jurkat cell RNA spiked in. The receptors were sampled from a human donor in good health. Some libraries in this study had Jurkat cell RNA spiked in. Both conserved end residues are part of each CDR3. D genes are given only for firm matches. Not all rows give a size; the values are once, few, many and, for expanded clones, a class.

many	NA	TRBV25-1	TRBJ2-7	TGTGCCAGCAGTCCACGGACCGAGAACTACGAGCAGTACTTC	CASSPRTENYEQYF
few	TRBD1	TRBV12-3/TRBV12-4	TRBJ2-2	TGTGCCAGCAGTACTGCAGGGGGCCTACCGAACACCGGGGAGCTGTTTTTT	CASSTAGGLPNTGELFF
many	TRBD1	TRBV29-1	TRBJ1-1	TGCAGCGTTGAAGATCAGGGGGCGACTGAAGCTTTCTTT	CSVEDQGATEAFF
many	NA	TRBV7-9	TRBJ2-3	TGTGCCAGCAGCCCTCCCCCAGGGAAAACAGATACGCAGTATTTT	CASSPPPGKTDTQYF
NA	TRBD2	TRBV15	TRBJ2-3	TGTGCCACCAGCAGAGAAGGGAGCGGGGTCAGGAGCACAGATACGCAGTATTTT	CATSREGSGVRSTDTQYF
many	NA	TRBV2	TRBJ1-1	TGTGCCAGCGGCCTAAAAGTCGCTGAAGCTTTCTTT	CASGLKVAEAFF
few	NA	TRBV10-3	TRBJ2-3	TGTGCCATCAGTGACCCGCGGGATACGCAGTATTTT	CAISDPRDTQYF
NA	TRBD1	TRBV12-3/TRBV12-4	TRBJ2-7	TGTGCCAGCAGTTTTCTTAGGACAGGGAGCTCCTACGAGCAGTACTTC	CASSFLRTGSSYEQYF
many	NA	TRBV2	TRBJ1-4	TGTGCCAGCAGTGAAGCCAGGGTAGATGAAAAACTGTTTTTT	CASSEARVDEKLFF
many	NA	TRBV24-1	TRBJ2-3	TGTGCCACCAGTGATGCCGGAAGCACAGATACGCAGTATTTT	CATSDAGSTDTQYF
NA	NA	TRBV19	TRBJ1-5	TGTGCCAGCCGCTTCGGGGGTGGCAATCAGCCCCAGCATTTT	CASRFGGGNQPQHF
few	NA	TRBV28	TRBJ2-2	TGTGCCAGCAGTTTCTTCGAGACACCAAACACCGGGGAGCTGTTTTTT	CASSFFETPNTGELFF
many	TRBD2	TRBV5-1	TRBJ2-5	TGCGCCAGCAGCTTGGTGATAGCGGGGGGCCAAGAGACCCAGTACTTC	CASSLVIAGGQETQYF
NA	NA	TRBV5-5	TRBJ2-7	TGTGCCAGCAGCCACGCAGTAACAGCCCCCTACGAGCAGTACTTC	CASSHAVTAPYEQYF
NA	NA	TRBV3-1	TRBJ2-7	TGTGCCAGCAGCCAAGGGACGGACCCTGGGTACTTC	CASSQGTDPGYF
NA	NA	TRBV21-1	TRBJ1-5	TGTGCCAGCAGCAAAGCAGGCAGGGACAGTCAGCCCCAGCATTTT	CASSKAGRDSQPQHF
NA	NA	TRBV6-2/TRBV6-3	TRBJ2-4	TGTGCCAGCAGTTACCCCGAAGGGGGAAACATTCAGTACTTC	CASSYPEGGNIQYF
few	TRBD1	TRBV6-5	TRBJ2-5	TGTGCCAGCAGCCAGGGGGCGAAGGAGACCCAGTACTTC	CASSQGAKETQYF
few	NA	TRBV5-3	TRBJ2-3	TGTGCCAGCAGCTTGGGTTCCAGTGGCATAGGGGTCGATACGCAGTATTTT	CASSLGSSGIGVDTQYF
few	TRBD2	TRBV30	TRBJ2-7	TGTGCCTGGAGTGTAGGACTAGTCTCCTACGAGCAGTACTTC	CAWSVGLVSYEQYF
many	TRBD2	TRBV6-5	TRBJ2-7	TGTGCCAGCAGTTACGGGGCGGGAGGGTCAACCTACGAGCAGTACTTC	CASSYGAGGSTYEQYF
few	TRBD2	TRBV7-6	TRBJ2-3	TGTGCCAGCAGCCCGGGACTAGCGGGAGTCGCCACAGATACGCAGTATTTT	CASSPGLAGVATDTQYF